Listed here are 26 T cell receptor beta chains from one sample, sequenced in a study of T cell responses to AZD1222 COVID-19 vaccine. TCRdb keeps only in-frame clones here, not all; method: immunoSEQ multiplex PCR. Of over 100,000 clones in the sample, roughly 90% were seen once. Sequencing was performed on peripheral blood, taken 28 days after the second AZD1222 dose. The receptors shown here come from an adult who received the AZD1222 COVID-19 vaccine.

The rearrangement links TRBV29-1 to TRBJ1-2, with TRBD1 identical over 10 bases. Germline values: CDR1 SQVTM, CDR2 ANQGSEA. The CDR3 extends over 13 amino acids. The ends lost 7 bases at V and 3 bases at J; junction bases unmatched: 5. DNA for the CDR3: TGCAGCGCCCCAGGACAGGGGGACTATGGCTACACCTTC. Translated: CSAPGQGDYGYTF. Drawing the rest from reference TRBV29-1 and TRBJ1-2, the complete variable domain is SAVISQKPSRDICQRGTSLTIQCQVDSQVTMMFWYRQQPGQSLTLIATANQGSEATYESGFVIDKFPISRPNLTFSTLTVSNMSPEDSSIYLCSAPGQGDYGYTFGSGTRLTVV.

This clone occurred once. V is TRBV6-5 and J is TRBJ2-2, with a weak D call TRBD2 (5 bases). The CDR3 has 16 residues. The germline V gene encodes CDR1 MNHEY and CDR2 SVGAGI. The ends were cut back, 0 bases at V and 5 bases at J, with 13 bases in the middle. The CDR3 here is CASSYSPGSGTGELFF. Here the CDR3 DNA reads TGTGCCAGCAGTTACTCTCCGGGGTCGGGGACCGGGGAGCTGTTTTTT.

The chain uses TRBV12-3 or TRBV12-4 and TRBJ2-1; no firm D call. V lost 1 base to trimming and J lost 6 bases, with 7 bases between them. The CDR3 spans 13 residues. CDR3 DNA: TGTGCCAGCAGTTTAGGGGTAGGCAATGAGCAGTTCTTC. Its translation is CASSLGVGNEQFF.

The rearrangement joins TRBV7-9 to TRBJ2-3; TRBD2 aligns across 8 bases. This CDR3 region has 15 residues. J lost 3 bases, V lost 5 bases, and 7 bases had no gene match. Germline CDR1 is SEHNR and CDR2 is FQNEAQ (reference sequence). This CDR3 reads CASSARAGVTDTQYF. The DNA for the CDR3 is TGTGCCAGCAGCGCCCGAGCGGGAGTAACAGATACGCAGTATTTT.

The chain recombines TRBV5-1 with TRBJ2-5; 7 positions agree with TRBD2. CDR3 length: 21 residues. Germline V CDR1 and CDR2: SGHRS, YFSETQ. Trimming cost V 1 base and J 5 bases; bases outside gene matches: 26. CDR3: CASSLPGQVTSVLAVEETQYF. The CDR3 nucleotides are TGCGCCAGCAGCTTGCCCGGACAAGTAACTTCGGTCCTAGCGGTCGAGGAGACCCAGTACTTC.

The chain carries TRBV12-3 or TRBV12-4 and TRBJ1-5; TRBD1 might be the D (5 bases). Trimming took off 3 bases at V and 4 bases at J, with 7 bases between the two ends. There are 13 residues in the CDR3. CDR3 residues: CASSFNRNQPQHF. CDR3 coding DNA: TGTGCCAGCAGTTTTAACAGGAATCAGCCCCAGCATTTT.

The chain combines TRBV27 with TRBJ1-2; no firm D call. Per the germline V gene, CDR1 is MNHEY and CDR2 is SMNVEV (reference sequence). The CDR3 consists of 15 residues. V lost 6 bases and J lost 0, with 14 bases in between. CDR3 coding DNA: TGTGCCAGCAGAACTGGGTCCGGAACTAACTATGGCTACACCTTC. It yields the protein CASRTGSGTNYGYTF.

The chain is built from TRBV24-1 and TRBJ2-1; 9 bases are a match to TRBD1. Germline values: CDR1 KGHDR, CDR2 SFDVKD. CDR3 length: 16 amino acids. The V and J ends lost 4 bases and 9 bases, in that order; junction bases with no gene match: 12. CDR3: CATSEGGQGQGSEQFF. The CDR3 DNA sequence: TGTGCCACCAGTGAGGGGGGACAGGGCCAAGGGAGTGAGCAGTTCTTC.

The chain joins TRBV9 to TRBJ2-5, with D possibly matching TRBD2 (6 bases). Per germline, CDR1 SGDLS and CDR2 YYNGEE. The CDR3 totals 13 residues. Trimming cost V 1 base and J 5 bases, with 9 bases left between them. This chain's CDR3 is CASSVSTSETQYF. CDR3 DNA sequence: TGTGCCAGCAGCGTATCGACTAGTGAGACCCAGTACTTC. The variable domain in full, with the rest retrieved from reference TRBV9 and TRBJ2-5, is DSGVTQTPKHLITATGQRVTLRCSPRSGDLSVYWYQQSLDQGLQFLIQYYNGEERAKGNILERFSAQQFPDLHSELNLSSLELGDSALYFCASSVSTSETQYFGPGTRLLVL.

The rearrangement joins TRBV18 to TRBJ1-5; 7 bases match TRBD1. V shed 5 bases and J 5 bases; nucleotides not matched to a gene: 3. The CDR3 is 13 residues long. The V gene's germline CDR1 is KGHSH and CDR2 LQKENI. CDR3 nucleotides: TGTGCCAGCTCAGGGACAGAAGATCAGCCCCAGCATTTT. Encoded protein: CASSGTEDQPQHF.

V and J are TRBV7-9 and TRBJ1-4; TRBD1 aligns across 9 bases. V lost 3 bases and J lost 8; bases outside the gene matches: 7. Germline assignment: CDR1 SEHNR and CDR2 FQNEAQ (reference sequence). This CDR3 region has 15 residues. The CDR3 bases are TGTGCCAGCAGCTTTACCGGGACAGGGCACGAAAAACTGTTTTTT. This translates into CASSFTGTGHEKLFF.

The chain is built from TRBV5-5 and TRBJ2-7; 8 bases match TRBD1. The V and J ends lost 0 bases and 2 bases, in that order; junction bases with no gene match: 4. This CDR3 region has 15 residues. The germline gives CDR1 SGHKS, CDR2 YYEKEE (reference sequence). CDR3 residues: CASSLAGQEAYEQYF. The DNA of the CDR3 is TGTGCCAGCAGCTTGGCGGGACAGGAGGCCTACGAGCAGTACTTC.

The CDR3 DNA reads as TGTGCCACCAGTAACAGGAACTCCTACAATGAGCAGTTCTTC. It translates to CATSNRNSYNEQFF. V gene TRBV24-1 combines with J gene TRBJ2-1; a possible D gene is TRBD1 (5 bases). CDR1 KGHDR and CDR2 SFDVKD come from the germline V gene. The length of the CDR3 is 14 residues. V was clipped by 6 bases and J by 0 bases, with 8 bases between them.

The rearrangement joins TRBV5-1 to TRBJ1-3; 7 bases fit TRBD1. J lost 0 bases, V lost 4 bases, and 4 bases had no gene match. The CDR3 is 15 residues long. The germline V gene has CDR1 SGHRS and CDR2 YFSETQ. The CDR3 is CASSRDRSSGNTIYF. CDR3 in DNA: TGCGCCAGCAGCCGGGACAGAAGCTCTGGAAACACCATATATTTT.

The CDR3 DNA reads TGTGCCAGCAGCGGGACAGGGGGAGGGAACACTGAAGCTTTCTTT. It encodes CASSGTGGGNTEAFF. This rearrangement joins TRBV13 to TRBJ1-1, with TRBD1 matching over 11 bases. The CDR3 is 15 amino acids. Trimming took 5 bases from V and 1 from J; bases not matched to a gene: 3. The germline V gene encodes CDR1 PRHDT and CDR2 FYEKMQ (reference sequence). The full variable domain, its missing parts supplied by reference TRBV13 and TRBJ1-1, is AAGVIQSPRHLIKEKRETATLKCYPIPRHDTVYWYQQGPGQDPQFLISFYEKMQSDKGSIPDRFSAQQFSDYHSELNMSSLELGDSALYFCASSGTGGGNTEAFFGQGTRLTVV.

The chain carries TRBV12-3 or TRBV12-4 and TRBJ2-5; no clear D. The ends were cut back, 1 base at V and 5 bases at J, with 8 bases in the middle. The CDR3 contains 13 residues. The CDR3 protein is CASSLVPVETQYF. The DNA of the CDR3 is TGTGCCAGCAGTTTAGTTCCCGTGGAGACCCAGTACTTC.

The V gene is TRBV19, the J gene TRBJ1-6; D is possibly TRBD1 (6 bases). CDR1 and CDR2 (germline): LNHDA, SQIVND (reference sequence). Trimming cost V 2 bases and J 7 bases, with 6 bases left between them. The CDR3 covers 13 residues. CDR3 DNA sequence: TGTGCCAGTAGTATACAGGGGAATTCACCCCTCCACTTT. It specifies CASSIQGNSPLHF.

The chain employs TRBV23-1 and TRBJ2-7; 7 bases are shared with TRBD2. TRBV23-1 is an ORF for which the function is uncertain. The length of the CDR3 is 16 residues. The J segment lost 3 bases and the V segment lost 1 base, leaving 9 bases of the junction unmatched. The CDR3 region is CASSQWGWGRVYEQYF. The CDR3 nucleotides read TGCGCCAGCAGTCAATGGGGTTGGGGGAGGGTCTACGAGCAGTACTTC.

The chain is built from TRBV6-5 and TRBJ1-2; D is unresolved. From germline, CDR1 is MNHEY and CDR2 SVGAGI. The CDR3 spans 16 residues. V was clipped by 3 bases and J by 4 bases, with 18 bases between them. The CDR3 reads CASSYGGLPTSYGYTF. The DNA of the CDR3 is TGTGCCAGCAGTTATGGAGGTCTACCTACATCCTATGGCTACACCTTC.

The V gene is TRBV27, the J gene TRBJ2-3; D gene unclear. The CDR3 spans 13 residues. Trimming took 2 bases from V and 3 from J, leaving 6 bases between them. Germline V gives CDR1 MNHEY, CDR2 SMNVEV (reference sequence). The CDR3 spells CASSLVGTDTQYF. The CDR3, as DNA: TGTGCCAGCAGTTTAGTTGGGACAGATACGCAGTATTTT.

The V call is TRBV19, the J call TRBJ1-4; 9 bases agree with TRBD1. CDR1 LNHDA and CDR2 SQIVND come from the germline V gene (reference sequence). V was pared by 4 bases and J by 7 bases, with 7 bases of the junction left unmatched. The CDR3 covers 15 residues. The CDR3 coding sequence is TGTGCCAGTAGTAAGGGACAGGGAAAAGGTGAAAAACTGTTTTTT. Its protein product is CASSKGQGKGEKLFF.

The chain couples TRBV29-1 to TRBJ2-7; D might be TRBD2 (7 bases). This CDR3 is built from 16 residues. The germline gives CDR1 SQVTM, CDR2 ANQGSEA. The V and J ends lost 7 bases and 3 bases respectively, with 25 bases between them. The CDR3 sequence is CSADRTVGLEGYEQYF. Here the CDR3 DNA reads TGCAGCGCGGACCGGACAGTCGGACTAGAGGGCTACGAGCAGTACTTC.

This chain connects TRBV4-2 to TRBJ1-4, with no clear D. The CDR3 is 14 amino acids. CDR1 and CDR2 (germline): LGHNA, YNFKEQ. V lost 4 bases and J lost 6, with 12 bases in between. The CDR3 here is CASSPRAGDEKLFF. CDR3 nucleotides: TGTGCCAGCAGCCCCCGGGCAGGAGATGAAAAACTGTTTTTT.

This clone was found once. The same CDR3 arises from other DNA sequences in this sample as well. J is TRBJ2-5 and V is TRBV7-3; no definite D call. Germline CDR1 reads SGHTA; CDR2 reads FQGTGA. The CDR3 is 13 residues long. Trimming cost V 1 base and J 3 bases, with 6 bases left between them. In DNA form, the CDR3 reads TGTGCCAGCAGCTTAAGTCGGGAAGAGACCCAGTACTTC. It yields the protein CASSLSREETQYF.

This chain uses TRBV12-3 or TRBV12-4 with TRBJ2-1, with D unresolved. V was clipped by 6 bases and J by 7 bases, with 7 bases between them. This CDR3 has 11 amino acids. CDR3 sequence reads: CASRTFNEQFF. The CDR3 DNA sequence: TGTGCCAGCAGAACCTTTAATGAGCAGTTCTTC.

The CDR3 spells CASSYSWGLDTIYF. The CDR3 nucleotides are TGTGCCAGCAGTTACTCCTGGGGTTTAGACACCATATATTTT. This chain links TRBV6-5 with TRBJ1-3; D is uncertain. V was shortened by 0 bases and J by 8 bases, with 11 bases between the two germline ends. The CDR3 is 14 amino acids. The V gene's germline CDR1 is MNHEY and CDR2 SVGAGI.